What follows is one T cell receptor (beta chain) and its context. Antigen specificity is unknown. This specimen comes from a study of blood T cells in healthy people across ages. Study-level findings and limits: TCR beta diversity correlated strongly with naive T cell percentage.

CDR3 length: 16 amino acids. In germline, CDR1 is SGHAT, CDR2 FQNNGV. Between the trimmed V and J ends, which lost 6 bases and 0 bases, there was a span of 17 bases. Alongside a J-beta primer mix, a sample-barcoded 5' primer served in a second PCR lasting about 7 to 11 cycles. TCRdb analysed the 5' RACE reads with MiXCR anew, one entry per CDR3 protein. The sample lists roughly 1.5 million distinct CDR3 sequences, approximately 43% occurring once. The sequenced sample was blood. This receptor was obtained from a young woman in good health. This rearrangement joins TRBV11-2 to TRBJ1-1, with D possibly being TRBD1 (5 bases). The CDR3 region has the DNA TGTGCCAGCAGACGGAGAGAAAGGACATTGAACACTGAAGCTTTCTTT. Translation: CASRRRERTLNTEAFF.